In its sample, the clone carrying this T cell receptor beta chain was seen many times. Stable Graves' hyperthyroidism denoted no ophthalmopathy progression over 18 months. Patients aged 18 to 65 had newly diagnosed hyperthyroidism that had lasted under 2 months. Uncontrolled infection, other autoimmune disease, pregnancy or lactation barred patients from enrollment. Amplified regions were TCR beta CDR3 sequences from RNA transcripts. The HTBI set primed first-round TCR CDR3 RT-PCR. TCRdb reprocessed the multiplex PCR reads with MiXCR, giving one entry per CDR3 protein. Of approximately 210,000 distinct CDR3 sequences listed, about 15% are singletons. The data originate from a study of T cells in Graves' hyperthyroidism and ophthalmopathy. Study-level information: It was at initial diagnosis, before any treatment, that peripheral blood was collected.

CDR3 length equals 14 residues. The ends were cut back, 4 bases at V and 5 bases at J, with 12 bases in the middle. In germline, CDR1 is MDHEN, CDR2 SYDVKM. This TCR came from a man in his forties or fifties with Graves' hyperthyroidism. The chain is built from TRBV28 and TRBJ2-1; possible D gene TRBD2, 5 bases. The sequencing input was blood. CDR3 residues: CASSSYGVHNEQFF. CDR3 coding DNA: TGTGCCAGCAGTTCTTACGGGGTTCACAATGAGCAGTTCTTC.